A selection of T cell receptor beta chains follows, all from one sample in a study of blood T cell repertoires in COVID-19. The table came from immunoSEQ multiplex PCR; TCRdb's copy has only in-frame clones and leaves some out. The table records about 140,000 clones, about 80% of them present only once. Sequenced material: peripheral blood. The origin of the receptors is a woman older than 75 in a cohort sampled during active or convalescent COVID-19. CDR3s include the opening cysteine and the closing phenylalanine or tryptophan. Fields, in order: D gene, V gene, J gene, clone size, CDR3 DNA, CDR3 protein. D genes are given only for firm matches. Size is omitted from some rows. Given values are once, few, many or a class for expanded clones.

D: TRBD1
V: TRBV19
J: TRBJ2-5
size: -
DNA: TGTGCCAGTAGGAGACAGGGTTCAGGGGAGACCCAGTACTTC
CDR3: CASRRQGSGETQYF

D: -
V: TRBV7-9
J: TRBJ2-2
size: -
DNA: TGTGCCAGCAGCGACTGGGGCAGCTCGAACACCGGGGAGCTGTTTTTT
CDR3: CASSDWGSSNTGELFF

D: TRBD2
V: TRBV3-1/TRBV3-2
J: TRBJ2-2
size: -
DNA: TGTGCCAGCAGCCAAGATCGAGCGGGGGGAAGAAACGGGGAGCTGTTTTTT
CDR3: CASSQDRAGGRNGELFF

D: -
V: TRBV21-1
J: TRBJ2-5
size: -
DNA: TGTGCCAGCAGCAAGGAGACAGGGGGGGAGACCCAGTACTTC
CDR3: CASSKETGGETQYF

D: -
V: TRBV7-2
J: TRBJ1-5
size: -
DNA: TGTGCCAGCAGCGCGGGACCCTCGGAATCTCAGCCCCAGCATTTT
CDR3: CASSAGPSESQPQHF

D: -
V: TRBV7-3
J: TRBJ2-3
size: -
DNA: TGTGCCAGCAGCTTAAGACCGCGGAGGACAGATACGCAGTATTTT
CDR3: CASSLRPRRTDTQYF

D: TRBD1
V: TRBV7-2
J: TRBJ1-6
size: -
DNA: TGTGCCAGCAGACTAGACAGGGGGAATTCACCCCTCCACTTT
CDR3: CASRLDRGNSPLHF

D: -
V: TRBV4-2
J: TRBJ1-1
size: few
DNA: TGTGCCAGCAGCCCGGGGCAGGGGCTCACTGAAGCTTTCTTT
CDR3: CASSPGQGLTEAFF

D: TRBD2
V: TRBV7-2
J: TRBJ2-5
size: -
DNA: TGTGCCAGCAGCTTCGGAGGACTAGCGGGCCCCCGAGAGACCCAGTACTTC
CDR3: CASSFGGLAGPRETQYF

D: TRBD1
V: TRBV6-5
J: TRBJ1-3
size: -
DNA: TGTGCCAGCAGTAAGGACAGGTTTTCTGGAAACACCATATATTTT
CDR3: CASSKDRFSGNTIYF

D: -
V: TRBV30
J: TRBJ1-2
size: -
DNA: TGTGCCTGGACAGGGTTGAGCTATGGCTACACCTTC
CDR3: CAWTGLSYGYTF

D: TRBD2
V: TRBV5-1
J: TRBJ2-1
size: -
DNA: TGCGCCAGCAGCTTGGGCCATCGAGCGGGGGACTCCTACAATGAGCAGTTCTTC
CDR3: CASSLGHRAGDSYNEQFF

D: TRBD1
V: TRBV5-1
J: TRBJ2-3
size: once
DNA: TGCGCCAGCAGCTTGCTGGGACAGGGGGGGGCCTGGACAGATACGCAGTATTTT
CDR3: CASSLLGQGGAWTDTQYF

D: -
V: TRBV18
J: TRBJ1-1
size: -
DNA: TGTGCCAGCGGCCTTGGGCTAATGAACACTGAAGCTTTCTTT
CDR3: CASGLGLMNTEAFF

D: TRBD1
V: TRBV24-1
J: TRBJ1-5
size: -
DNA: TGTGCCACCAGTGATACCCAAGACAGGGTCAATCAGCCCCAGCATTTT
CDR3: CATSDTQDRVNQPQHF

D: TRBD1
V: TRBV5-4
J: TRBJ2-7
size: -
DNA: TGTGCCAGCAGCCGGGACAGGGCGGGCGAGCAGTACTTC
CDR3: CASSRDRAGEQYF

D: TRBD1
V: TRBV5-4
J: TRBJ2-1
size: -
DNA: TGTGCCAGCCTACGGGACAGGGCCCGCAATGAGCAGTTCTTC
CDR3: CASLRDRARNEQFF